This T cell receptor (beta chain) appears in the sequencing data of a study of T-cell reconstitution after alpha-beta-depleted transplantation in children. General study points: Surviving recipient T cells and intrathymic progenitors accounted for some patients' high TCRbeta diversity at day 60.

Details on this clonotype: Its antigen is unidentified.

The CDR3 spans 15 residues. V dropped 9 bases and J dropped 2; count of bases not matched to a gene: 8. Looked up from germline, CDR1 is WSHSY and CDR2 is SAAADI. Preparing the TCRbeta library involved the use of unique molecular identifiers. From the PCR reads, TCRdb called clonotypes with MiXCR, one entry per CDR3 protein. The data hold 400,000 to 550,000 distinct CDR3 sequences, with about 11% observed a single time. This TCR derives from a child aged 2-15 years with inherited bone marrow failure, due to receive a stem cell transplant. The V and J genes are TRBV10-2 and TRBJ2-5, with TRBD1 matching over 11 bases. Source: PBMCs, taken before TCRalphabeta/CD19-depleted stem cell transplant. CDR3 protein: CASVGTGGLQETQYF. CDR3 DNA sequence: TGCGCCAGTGTCGGGACAGGGGGTCTTCAAGAGACCCAGTACTTC.